The rows below give T cell receptor beta chains drawn from one sample of a study of blood T cells in healthy people across ages. One entry per CDR3 protein results from TCRdb running MiXCR on the 5' RACE reads. The sample carries about 830,000 distinct CDR3 sequences, about three fifths recorded once. Sequenced sample: blood. The origin of the receptors is a young man in good health. Both conserved end residues are part of each CDR3. D genes are given only for firm matches. The listing skips clone size in some rows; elsewhere it reads once, few, many or a size class.

>.|TRBJ1-4|.|TRBV15
CATSGDGSTNEKLFF
TGTGCCACCAGCGGAGACGGTTCAACTAATGAAAAACTGTTTTTT
>.|TRBJ2-2|.|TRBV7-9
CASSLGYTGELFF
TGTGCCAGCAGCTTAGGATACACCGGGGAGCTGTTTTTT
>TRBD2|TRBJ2-5|.|TRBV5-5
CASSLPLAGYQETQYF
TGTGCCAGCAGCTTGCCGCTAGCGGGGTACCAAGAGACCCAGTACTTC
>.|TRBJ2-5|.|TRBV21-1
CASSKETGCQETQYF
TGTGCCAGCAGCAAAGAAACGGGCTGCCAAGAGACCCAGTACTTC
>.|TRBJ2-2|few|TRBV29-1
CSVGREAGELFF
TGCAGCGTTGGGAGAGAGGCCGGGGAGCTGTTTTTT
>.|TRBJ2-5|.|TRBV7-2
CASSLPGQRVPQGETQYF
TGTGCCAGCAGCTTACCAGGACAAAGGGTACCCCAGGGAGAGACCCAGTACTTC
>.|TRBJ2-1|.|TRBV6-1
CAGIPPSGFSSYNEQFF
TGTGCCGGCATCCCGCCTAGTGGGTTCAGCTCCTACAATGAGCAGTTCTTC
>TRBD2|TRBJ2-7|many|TRBV12-3/TRBV12-4
CASSSGTSGGYEQYF
TGTGCCAGCAGCTCTGGGACTAGCGGGGGCTACGAGCAGTACTTC
>TRBD1|TRBJ2-2|few|TRBV24-1
CATSEPQGQGLVTGELFF
TGTGCCACCAGTGAGCCCCAGGGACAGGGGTTGGTTACCGGGGAGCTGTTTTTT
>TRBD1|TRBJ1-2|.|TRBV20-1
CSAPPRQGDGYTF
TGCAGTGCTCCACCAAGACAGGGAGATGGCTACACCTTC
>TRBD1|TRBJ2-5|.|TRBV7-2
CASSFGTVLYQETQYF
TGTGCCAGCAGCTTCGGGACAGTATTGTACCAAGAGACCCAGTACTTC
>.|TRBJ1-2|.|TRBV5-1
CASSPLANYGYTF
TGCGCCAGCAGCCCTTTGGCTAACTATGGCTACACCTTC
>.|TRBJ2-5|.|TRBV29-1
CSVEIGAGVKAQYF
TGCAGCGTTGAGATCGGGGCAGGGGTTAAGGCCCAGTACTTC
>.|TRBJ2-1|.|TRBV11-2
CASTLLNNEQFF
TGTGCCAGTACGTTACTAAACAATGAGCAGTTCTTC
>TRBD2|TRBJ2-7|.|TRBV10-3
CAISTTSGGYEQYF
TGTGCCATCAGTACGACTAGCGGGGGCTACGAGCAGTACTTC
>.|TRBJ1-4|.|TRBV3-1
CASSQGQTSLIEKLFF
TGTGCCAGCAGCCAAGGACAGACTTCCCTGATTGAAAAACTGTTTTTT
>TRBD2|TRBJ2-1|.|TRBV15
CATSGGGDPHNEQFF
TGTGCCACCAGCGGGGGGGGGGACCCACACAATGAGCAGTTCTTC
>.|TRBJ1-1|.|TRBV20-1
CSARAAGSNTEAFF
TGCAGTGCTAGAGCGGCAGGCTCGAACACTGAAGCTTTCTTT
>TRBD2|TRBJ2-3|.|TRBV5-1
CASKLRGGSTDTQYF
TGCGCCAGCAAGCTTCGCGGGGGGAGCACAGATACGCAGTATTTT
>.|TRBJ2-1|few|TRBV7-2
CASSLDIGGRNEQFF
TGTGCCAGCAGCTTAGATATCGGGGGGCGGAATGAGCAGTTCTTC
>.|TRBJ1-1|once|TRBV12-3/TRBV12-4
CASSFKESWAEAFF
TGTGCCAGCAGTTTCAAAGAGAGCTGGGCTGAAGCTTTCTTT
>.|TRBJ2-1|.|TRBV6-5
CASSRAENEQFF
TGTGCCAGCAGTAGGGCGGAAAATGAGCAGTTCTTC
>.|TRBJ2-6|few|TRBV5-4
CASSPSPGANVLTF
TGTGCCAGCAGCCCAAGTCCTGGGGCCAACGTCCTGACTTTC
>TRBD1|TRBJ2-7|.|TRBV5-1
CASSTRTGGPYEQYF
TGCGCCAGCAGCACCAGGACAGGGGGCCCCTACGAGCAGTACTTC
>.|TRBJ2-7|.|TRBV27
CASQKYGYEQYF
TGTGCCAGCCAGAAGTATGGCTACGAGCAGTACTTC
>.|TRBJ2-3|.|TRBV20-1
CSARPWGSLAEDTQYF
TGCAGTGCTAGACCATGGGGTTCACTAGCAGAAGATACGCAGTATTTT
>.|TRBJ1-1|.|TRBV7-8
CASSLSIRGDTEAFF
TGTGCCAGCAGCTTGAGCATACGCGGGGACACTGAAGCTTTCTTT
>TRBD1|TRBJ1-1|.|TRBV2
CAGGTGSATEAFF
TGTGCCGGGGGGACAGGGTCCGCCACTGAAGCTTTCTTT